One T cell receptor beta chain is described in this entry. The CDR3 runs 16 residues. Unmatched junction bases numbered 4, after V lost 1 base and J lost 3 bases. CDR1 and CDR2 from the germline V gene are LGHDT and YNNKEL (reference sequence). The data derive from a study of blood T cell repertoires in COVID-19. For the study at large: Specimens from acute and convalescent COVID-19 originated in the United States, Italy and Spain. PBMCs, B-cell-depleted T cells, or T cells were the source of the cDNA or gDNA that made up the material.

Source study methods: Reference gene primer amplification gave estimated nucleated cell counts. Clones were read by immunoSEQ multiplex PCR, and TCRdb kept only the in-frame ones, dropping some. The V and J calls and clone size come from that table; D and trimming were worked out from the DNA. The data show 300,000 to 350,000 clones, about 91% seen once. Enrolled during active infection, Seattle patients were then followed longitudinally. The chain carries TRBV3-1 (or the pseudogene TRBV3-2) and TRBJ2-3; 10 bases agree with TRBD2. The source is a woman in her thirties with COVID-19, enrolled during active disease. The specimen sequenced was peripheral blood. The CDR3 nucleotides are TGTGCCAGCAGCCAAGTACTAGCGGGGCCAACAGATACGCAGTATTTT. Translation: CASSQVLAGPTDTQYF.